A single sample gave rise to the 11 T cell receptor beta chains below, sequenced in a study of T cell changes during pregnancy in multiple sclerosis (dated by TCRdb to about 2019). The library was produced with the immunoSEQ multiplex PCR assay. TCRdb mirrors the immuneACCESS table, restricted to in-frame sequences. Some clones are absent from its copies; in checked studies, under half trace to an unresolved V gene, and the reason for the others is unknown. This sample holds just over 20,000 clones; 80% to 90% were observed only once. The ten largest clones represent 4.5% to 5.5% of the sample. The sample in question was CD8+ T cells from peripheral blood mononuclear cells, obtained in the second trimester of pregnancy. These TCRs come from a female donor in good health, enrolled as a control in a pregnancy study.

V usage is TRBV7-6 and J usage is TRBJ1-2; 11 nucleotides line up with TRBD1. Germline CDR1 reads SGHVS; CDR2 reads FNYEAQ. This CDR3 is built from 14 residues. The V and J ends lost 4 bases and 7 bases, in that order; junction bases with no gene match: 5. This CDR3 reads CASSYGQGAAGYTF. The CDR3 DNA reads as TGTGCCAGCAGCTACGGACAGGGGGCGGCTGGCTACACCTTC.

A single count supports this clone. The CDR3 DNA sequence: TGTGCCATCAGTGATATCCTATGGAACACTGAAGCTTTCTTT. Residues: CAISDILWNTEAFF. The rearrangement links TRBV10-3 to TRBJ1-1; no firm D call. Between the trimmed V and J ends, which lost 3 bases and 1 base, there was a span of 9 bases. This CDR3 region has 14 residues. CDR1 is ENHRY and CDR2 is SYGVKD in the germline V gene.

The chain carries TRBV2 and TRBJ1-1; tentatively, D is TRBD1 (6 bases). CDR3 length equals 13 residues. Germline assignment: CDR1 SNHLY and CDR2 FYNNEI. V shed 2 bases and J shed 7 bases, with 11 bases lying between them. CDR3 sequence: CASSELWGREAFF. The CDR3 region has the DNA TGTGCCAGCAGTGAATTGTGGGGGCGTGAAGCTTTCTTT.

The rearrangement links TRBV11-2 to TRBJ2-1; 7 nucleotides match TRBD2. J was trimmed by 7 bases and V by 5 bases; bases with no gene match: 11. The CDR3 length is 15 residues. The germline CDR1 and CDR2 sequences are SGHAT and FQNNGV. The CDR3 spells CASSLLIGAGNEQFF. The CDR3 DNA sequence: TGTGCCAGCAGCCTCCTGATTGGAGCGGGGAATGAGCAGTTCTTC.

The chain couples TRBV13 to TRBJ2-1; D is perhaps TRBD2 (6 bases). Germline CDR1 PRHDT, CDR2 FYEKMQ (reference sequence). Deletions cut 3 bases from V and 5 bases from J, with 11 bases between. CDR3 length: 14 residues. DNA for the CDR3: TGTGCCAGCAGCTTGGAGGGCCAGGACAATGAGCAGTTCTTC. Amino acids: CASSLEGQDNEQFF. Supplemented by reference TRBV13 and TRBJ2-1, the full variable domain reads AAGVIQSPRHLIKEKRETATLKCYPIPRHDTVYWYQQGPGQDPQFLISFYEKMQSDKGSIPDRFSAQQFSDYHSELNMSSLELGDSALYFCASSLEGQDNEQFFGPGTRLTVL.

The CDR3 DNA follows: TGTGCCAGCAGTTTACCCAACCCGAGGTACAGGATGTATACCGGGGAGCTGTTTTTT. It translates to CASSLPNPRYRMYTGELFF. V gene TRBV28 combines with J gene TRBJ2-2, with D possibly TRBD1 on 5 matching bases. V was clipped by 2 bases and J by 5 bases, with 24 bases between them. CDR1 is MDHEN, CDR2 SYDVKM, per germline. This CDR3 spans 19 amino acids.

V and J are TRBV11-3 and TRBJ2-1, with 10 bases fitting TRBD2. V lost 5 bases and J lost 5; bases outside the gene matches: 12. The V gene's germline CDR1 is SGHNT and CDR2 YENEEA. The CDR3 consists of 17 residues. The CDR3 sequence is CASSRVSAGGWDNEQFF. The CDR3 DNA is TGTGCCAGCAGCCGGGTATCAGCGGGAGGGTGGGACAATGAGCAGTTCTTC.

The J gene is TRBJ1-5, the V gene TRBV7-2; TRBD1 matches at 7 bases. CDR3 size: 14 residues. Germline CDR1 reads SGHTA; CDR2 reads FQGNSA. Germline trimming cut 4 bases from V and 1 base from J; bases unmatched to any gene: 1. The CDR3 here is CASSYRGSNQPQHF. CDR3 nucleotide sequence: TGTGCCAGCAGCTACAGGGGAAGCAATCAGCCCCAGCATTTT.

This clone was counted a single time. This chain uses TRBV7-8 with TRBJ1-3, with 10 nucleotides matching TRBD1. V lost 0 bases to trimming and J lost 2 bases; unmatched junction nucleotides: 1. Germline V gene sequence: CDR1 SGHVS, CDR2 FQNEAQ. CDR3 length: 16 amino acids. The CDR3 DNA sequence: TGTGCCAGCAGCTTAGCTGGGACAGGGGCTGGAAACACCATATATTTT. This translates into CASSLAGTGAGNTIYF.

V usage is TRBV7-9 and J usage is TRBJ2-1; 12 bases are a match to TRBD2. CDR1 is SEHNR, CDR2 FQNEAQ, per germline (reference sequence). The J segment lost 4 bases and the V segment lost 4 bases, leaving 5 bases of the junction unmatched. The CDR3 consists of 16 residues. The DNA of the CDR3 is TGTGCCAGCAGCTCGACTAGCGGGGGATTATACAATGAGCAGTTCTTC. Translation: CASSSTSGGLYNEQFF.

V and J are TRBV28 and TRBJ1-2, with a weak D call TRBD1 (5 bases). The CDR3 is made up of 17 amino acids. The germline V gene encodes CDR1 MDHEN and CDR2 SYDVKM. V lost 4 bases and J lost 1, with 19 bases in between. DNA of the CDR3: TGTGCCAGCAGTTACCTCCAGAGACAGATTTATAACTATGGCTACACCTTC. Amino acids: CASSYLQRQIYNYGYTF.